This T cell receptor beta chain comes out of a study of blood T cell repertoires in COVID-19. Across the whole study: Samples representing acute and convalescent COVID-19 were sourced from the United States, Italy and Spain. The cDNA or gDNA used as material had been derived from T cells, B-cell-depleted T cells, or PBMCs.

This table comes from immunoSEQ multiplex PCR, and its TCRdb copy is limited to in-frame clones, with some not included. The sample lists under 150,000 clones, around 82% occurring once. V was cut by 6 bases and J by 3 bases, with 17 bases left in between. Germline V CDR1 and CDR2: MNHEY, SVGAGI. The CDR3 is 15 amino acids. Sequencing was performed on peripheral blood. The TCR comes from an older woman with acute or convalescent COVID-19. The chain joins TRBV6-5 to TRBJ1-1; no reliable D call. DNA of the CDR3: TGTGCCAGCAGGGGAGACCTTCAAGGAGACACTGAAGCTTTCTTT. Its translation is CASRGDLQGDTEAFF.